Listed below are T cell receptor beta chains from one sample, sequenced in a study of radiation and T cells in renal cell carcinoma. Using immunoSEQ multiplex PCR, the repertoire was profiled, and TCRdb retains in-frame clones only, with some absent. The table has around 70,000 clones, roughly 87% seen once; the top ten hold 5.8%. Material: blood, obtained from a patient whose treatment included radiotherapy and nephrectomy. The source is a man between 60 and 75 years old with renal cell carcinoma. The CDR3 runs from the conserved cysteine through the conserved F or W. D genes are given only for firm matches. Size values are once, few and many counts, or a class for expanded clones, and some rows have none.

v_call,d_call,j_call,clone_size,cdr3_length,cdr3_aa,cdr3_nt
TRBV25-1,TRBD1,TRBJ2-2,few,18,CASSEGDRGSTSTGELFF,TGTGCCAGCAGTGAGGGGGACAGAGGTAGTACTAGCACCGGGGAGCTGTTTTTT
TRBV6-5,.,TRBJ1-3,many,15,CASSYSAVLGNTIYF,TGTGCCAGCAGTTACTCAGCGGTCCTCGGAAACACCATATATTTT
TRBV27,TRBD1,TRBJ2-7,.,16,CASSKSWDRSSYEQYF,TGTGCCAGCAGTAAATCCTGGGACAGGAGCTCCTACGAGCAGTACTTC
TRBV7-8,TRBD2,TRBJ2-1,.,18,CASSFLGLAGGPSNEQFF,TGTGCCAGCAGCTTCCTTGGACTAGCGGGAGGGCCCAGCAATGAGCAGTTCTTC
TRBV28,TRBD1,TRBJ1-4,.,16,CASSKNAGGVEEKLFF,TGTGCCAGCAGCAAAAACGCAGGGGGAGTCGAGGAAAAACTGTTTTTT
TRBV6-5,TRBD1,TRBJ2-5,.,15,CASSSWTGREETQYF,TGTGCCAGCAGTTCGTGGACAGGGCGCGAAGAGACCCAGTACTTC
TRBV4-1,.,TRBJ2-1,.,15,CASSQVRVSYNEQFF,TGCGCCAGCAGCCAAGTCCGGGTCTCCTACAATGAGCAGTTCTTC
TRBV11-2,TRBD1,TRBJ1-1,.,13,CASSFGTATEAFF,TGTGCCAGCAGCTTCGGGACAGCCACTGAAGCTTTCTTT
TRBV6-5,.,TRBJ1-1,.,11,CASWGRGEAFF,TGTGCCAGCTGGGGGCGGGGTGAAGCTTTCTTT
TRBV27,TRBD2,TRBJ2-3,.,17,CASSLNLAGWGRGTQYF,TGTGCCAGCAGTTTAAATCTAGCGGGGTGGGGGAGAGGTACGCAGTATTTT
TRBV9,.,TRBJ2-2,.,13,CASGGPGTGELFF,TGTGCCAGCGGGGGACCCGGCACCGGGGAGCTGTTTTTT
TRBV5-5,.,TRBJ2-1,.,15,CASSTRDGPYNEQFF,TGTGCCAGCAGCACGAGGGACGGGCCCTACAATGAGCAGTTCTTC
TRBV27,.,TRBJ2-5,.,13,CASSRYRAETQYF,TGTGCCAGCAGTCGCTACCGCGCAGAGACCCAGTACTTC
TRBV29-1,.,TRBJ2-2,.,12,CSVAANTGELFF,TGCAGCGTTGCAGCGAACACCGGGGAGCTGTTTTTT
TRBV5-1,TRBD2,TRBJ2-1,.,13,CATRTSGRNEQFF,TGCGCCACCCGGACTAGCGGGAGAAATGAGCAGTTCTTC
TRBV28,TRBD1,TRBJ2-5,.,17,CASRDARRRTGQETQYF,TGTGCCAGCAGGGACGCTCGACGTAGGACAGGCCAAGAGACCCAGTACTTC
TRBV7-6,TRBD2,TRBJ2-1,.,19,CASSFVPGLAGGPYNEQFF,TGTGCCAGCAGCTTCGTCCCGGGACTAGCGGGAGGGCCCTACAATGAGCAGTTCTTC
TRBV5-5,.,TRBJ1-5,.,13,CASSLLGHQPQHF,TGTGCCAGCAGCTTGTTGGGGCATCAGCCCCAGCATTTT
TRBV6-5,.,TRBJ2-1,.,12,CASSRSRGEQFF,TGTGCCAGCAGCCGATCCCGGGGTGAGCAGTTCTTC
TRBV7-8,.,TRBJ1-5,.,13,CASSFYGNQPQHF,TGTGCCAGCAGCTTCTATGGCAATCAGCCCCAGCATTTT
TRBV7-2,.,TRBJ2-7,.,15,CASSPTLGGAYEQYF,TGTGCCAGCAGCCCTACGTTAGGTGGGGCCTACGAGCAGTACTTC
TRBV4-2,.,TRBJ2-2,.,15,CASSQDWQGSGELFF,TGTGCCAGCAGCCAAGATTGGCAGGGCAGCGGGGAGCTGTTTTTT
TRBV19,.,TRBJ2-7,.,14,CATAPLDRSYEQYF,TGTGCCACCGCTCCACTAGATCGCTCCTACGAGCAGTACTTC
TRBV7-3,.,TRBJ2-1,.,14,CASSKTRQEGEQFF,TGTGCCAGCAGCAAGACACGTCAGGAGGGTGAGCAGTTCTTC
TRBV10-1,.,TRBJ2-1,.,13,CASSVSRRDEQFF,TGCGCCAGCAGTGTGAGCCGCCGTGATGAGCAGTTCTTC
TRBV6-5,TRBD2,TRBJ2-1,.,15,CASSFGLADYNEQFF,TGTGCCAGCAGCTTCGGACTAGCGGACTACAATGAGCAGTTCTTC
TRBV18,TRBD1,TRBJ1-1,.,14,CASSPPPAGGEAFF,TGTGCCAGCTCACCACCACCGGCAGGGGGCGAAGCTTTCTTT
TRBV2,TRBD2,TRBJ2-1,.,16,CASSGTSGRSYEEQFF,TGTGCCAGCAGCGGGACTAGCGGGAGATCTTACGAGGAGCAGTTCTTC
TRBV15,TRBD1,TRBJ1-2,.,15,CATGARTGANYGYTF,TGTGCCACCGGCGCCCGGACAGGGGCAAACTATGGCTACACCTTC
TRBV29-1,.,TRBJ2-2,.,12,CSVPGVTGELFF,TGCAGCGTTCCAGGGGTCACCGGGGAGCTGTTTTTT
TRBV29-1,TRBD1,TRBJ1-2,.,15,CSVEAVDREVSGYTF,TGCAGCGTTGAAGCCGTAGACAGGGAAGTCTCTGGCTACACCTTC
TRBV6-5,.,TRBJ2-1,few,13,CASASGSYNEQFF,TGTGCCTCGGCAAGTGGGAGCTACAATGAGCAGTTCTTC
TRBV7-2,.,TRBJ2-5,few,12,CASSLDTETQYF,TGTGCCAGCAGCTTAGATACGGAGACCCAGTACTTC
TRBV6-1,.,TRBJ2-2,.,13,CASRRGAAGELFF,TGTGCCAGCAGACGGGGGGCCGCCGGGGAGCTGTTTTTT
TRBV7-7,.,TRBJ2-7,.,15,CASRPNRGQTYEQYF,TGTGCCAGCAGGCCGAATCGCGGACAGACCTACGAGCAGTACTTC
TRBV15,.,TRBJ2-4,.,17,CATSRGASQGVKNIQYF,TGTGCCACCAGCAGAGGTGCGAGCCAGGGAGTCAAAAACATTCAGTACTTC
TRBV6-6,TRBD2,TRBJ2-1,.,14,CASSYRDYGNEQFF,TGTGCCAGCAGTTACAGGGACTACGGCAATGAGCAGTTCTTC
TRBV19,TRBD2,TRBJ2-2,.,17,CASSAPLLAGGPGELFF,TGTGCCAGTAGTGCTCCGCTACTAGCGGGAGGGCCCGGGGAGCTGTTTTTT
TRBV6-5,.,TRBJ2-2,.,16,CASSCWDCANTGELFF,TGTGCCAGCAGTTGCTGGGACTGTGCGAACACCGGGGAGCTGTTTTTT
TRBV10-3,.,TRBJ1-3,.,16,CAISDGGANSGNTIYF,TGTGCCATCAGTGACGGTGGGGCCAACTCTGGAAACACCATATATTTT
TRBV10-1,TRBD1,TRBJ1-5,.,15,CASSQTGQGKVAQHF,TGCGCCAGCAGTCAAACGGGACAGGGGAAAGTTGCGCAGCATTTT
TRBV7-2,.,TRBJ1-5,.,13,CASSPHSNQPQHF,TGTGCCAGCAGCCCCCACAGTAATCAGCCCCAGCATTTT
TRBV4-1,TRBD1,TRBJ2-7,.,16,CASSPSRDRTPYEQYF,TGCGCCAGCAGCCCCAGCCGGGACAGGACGCCCTACGAGCAGTACTTC
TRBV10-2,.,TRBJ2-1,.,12,CASSAGRNEQFF,TGCGCCAGCAGTGCGGGGCGGAATGAGCAGTTCTTC
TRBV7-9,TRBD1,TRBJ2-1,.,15,CASSFDRALFNEQFF,TGTGCCAGCAGCTTCGACAGGGCTCTCTTCAATGAGCAGTTCTTC
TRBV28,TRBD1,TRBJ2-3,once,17,CASSPSPHRGAADTQYF,TGTGCCAGCAGTCCCTCCCCCCACAGGGGAGCGGCAGATACGCAGTATTTT
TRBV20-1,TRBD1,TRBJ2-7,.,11,CSASTGEEQYF,TGCAGTGCTTCCACAGGGGAGGAGCAGTACTTC
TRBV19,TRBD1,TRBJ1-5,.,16,CASSPLGTGANQPQHF,TGTGCCAGTAGTCCCCTCGGGACAGGGGCAAATCAGCCCCAGCATTTT
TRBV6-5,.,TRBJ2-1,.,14,CASSYRPRTNEQFF,TGTGCCAGCAGTTACAGGCCACGAACCAATGAGCAGTTCTTC
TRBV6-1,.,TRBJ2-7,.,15,CASSEAPATAYEQYF,TGTGCCAGCAGTGAAGCGCCGGCGACGGCCTACGAGCAGTACTTC
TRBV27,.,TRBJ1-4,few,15,CASSPGVGTNEKLFF,TGTGCCAGCAGTCCTGGGGTTGGCACTAATGAAAAACTGTTTTTT
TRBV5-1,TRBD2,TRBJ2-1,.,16,CASSFWSTSGSNEQFF,TGCGCCAGCAGTTTTTGGTCGACTAGCGGGAGTAATGAGCAGTTCTTC
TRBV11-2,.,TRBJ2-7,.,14,CASRRLGGLHEQYF,TGTGCCAGCAGGCGCCTTGGGGGGCTCCACGAGCAGTACTTC
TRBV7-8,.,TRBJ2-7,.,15,CASSLGGRISYEQYF,TGTGCCAGCAGCTTAGGGGGCAGGATCTCCTACGAGCAGTACTTC
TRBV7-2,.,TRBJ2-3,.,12,CASSLSRDTQYF,TGTGCCAGCAGCTTGTCGCGAGATACGCAGTATTTT
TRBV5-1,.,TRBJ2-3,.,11,CASSLGDTQYF,TGCGCCAGCAGCTTAGGAGATACGCAGTATTTT
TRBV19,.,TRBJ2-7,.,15,CASSIRTNRGDEQYF,TGTGCCAGTAGTATAAGAACGAATCGTGGCGACGAGCAGTACTTC
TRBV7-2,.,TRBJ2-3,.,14,CASSLVGDTDTQYF,TGTGCCAGCAGCTTAGTGGGAGACACAGATACGCAGTATTTT
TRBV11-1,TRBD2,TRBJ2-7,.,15,CASSRSGAPAYEQYF,TGTGCCAGCAGCCGTAGCGGGGCCCCAGCGTACGAGCAGTACTTC
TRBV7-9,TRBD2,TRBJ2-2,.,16,CASSSGLAGATGELFF,TGTGCCAGCAGCTCGGGACTAGCGGGAGCAACCGGGGAGCTGTTTTTT